These 5 T cell receptor beta chains were sequenced from one sample in a study of CD8 T cells in Susac syndrome. RNA in amounts of roughly 0.5 to 1 ug was reverse transcribed with random hexamers. TCRdb ran MiXCR on the immunoSEQ multiplex PCR reads and lists one entry per CDR3 protein. The sample has around 80,000 distinct CDR3 sequences; about 95% are singletons. The sequenced sample was CD8+ T cells from PBMCs. All receptors derive from a human donor with Susac syndrome.

This chain uses TRBV5-6 with TRBJ1-1, with D perhaps TRBD1 (5 bases). Germline V gives CDR1 SGHDT, CDR2 YYEEEE. This CDR3 region has 12 residues. V lost 3 bases to trimming and J lost 3 bases, with 6 bases between them. The chain's CDR3 is CASSWGDTEAFF. CDR3 bases: TGTGCCAGCAGCTGGGGGGACACTGAAGCTTTCTTT.

The V gene is TRBV20-1, the J gene TRBJ1-1; D call uncertain. The V end was cut by 0 bases, the J end by 0 bases, with 11 bases between. This CDR3 is built from 15 residues. Germline CDR1 and CDR2: DFQATT and SNEGSKA (reference sequence). The CDR3 loop reads CSARDLNGLNTEAFF. The CDR3, as DNA: TGCAGTGCTAGAGATCTTAATGGATTGAACACTGAAGCTTTCTTT.

The V gene is TRBV25-1, the J gene TRBJ1-2; TRBD1 matches at 11 bases. Germline loops: CDR1 MGHDK, CDR2 SYGVNS. The J segment lost 7 bases and the V segment lost 5 bases, leaving 6 bases of the junction unmatched. CDR3 length equals 14 residues. CDR3 in DNA: TGTGCCAGCAGTACCGGACAGGGGGCTCGTGGCTACACCTTC. Translated: CASSTGQGARGYTF.

The chain carries TRBV6-2 or TRBV6-3 and TRBJ1-1; D is perhaps TRBD1 (5 bases). The CDR3 is 12 amino acids. CDR1 and CDR2 from the germline V gene are MNHEY and SVGEGT. Deletions cut 4 bases from V and 5 bases from J, with 8 bases between. This chain's CDR3 is CASSWAGTEAFF. The DNA for the CDR3 is TGTGCCAGCAGTTGGGCAGGGACTGAAGCTTTCTTT.

V and J are TRBV28 and TRBJ2-5, with D maybe TRBD1 (5 bases). Trimming left V 2 bases short and J 4 bases short, with 14 bases between. The germline CDR1 and CDR2 sequences are MDHEN and SYDVKM. The CDR3 runs 15 residues. As DNA, the CDR3 is TGTGCCAGCAGTTTAGAGGACACCCAGGGAGAGACCCAGTACTTC. Amino acids: CASSLEDTQGETQYF.